Sequencing of this T cell receptor (beta chain) was carried out in a study of blood T cell repertoires in COVID-19. Study-wide context: Specimens from acute and convalescent COVID-19 originated in the United States, Italy and Spain.

The germline V gene encodes CDR1 PRHDT and CDR2 FYEKMQ (reference sequence). V dropped 7 bases and J dropped 3 bases, with 17 bases sitting between them. This CDR3 is built from 15 residues. Authors' analysis steps: Reference gene primer amplification gave nucleated cell count estimates. Measured with immunoSEQ multiplex PCR; TCRdb has only the in-frame clones, and not every one. The D gene and trimming were derived from the DNA, and the V and J assignments and clone size from that table. The sample holds around 300,000 clones, roughly 90% seen once. Two consecutive negative NP/OP PCR tests, clearance, or resolved symptoms defined Cohort 3 recovery.

The sequenced sample was PBMCs or T cells enriched from blood (not recorded which). The genes are TRBV13 and TRBJ2-3; TRBD2 might be the D (5 bases). The receptor comes from a woman aged 25 to 45 who had recovered from COVID-19. The CDR3 loop reads CASTPRGLRTDTQYF. In DNA, the CDR3 is TGTGCCAGCACCCCCCGAGGGTTAAGGACAGATACGCAGTATTTT.